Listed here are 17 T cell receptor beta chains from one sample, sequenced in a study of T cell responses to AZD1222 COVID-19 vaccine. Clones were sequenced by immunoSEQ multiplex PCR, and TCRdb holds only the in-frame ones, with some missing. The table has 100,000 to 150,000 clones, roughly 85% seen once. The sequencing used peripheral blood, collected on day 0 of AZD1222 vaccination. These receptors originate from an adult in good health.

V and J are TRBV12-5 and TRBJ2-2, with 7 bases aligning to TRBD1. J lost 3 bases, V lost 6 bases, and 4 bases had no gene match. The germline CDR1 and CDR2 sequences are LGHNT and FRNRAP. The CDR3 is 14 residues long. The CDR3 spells CASGWGTDTGELFF. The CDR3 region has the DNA TGTGCTAGTGGCTGGGGGACAGACACCGGGGAGCTGTTTTTT.

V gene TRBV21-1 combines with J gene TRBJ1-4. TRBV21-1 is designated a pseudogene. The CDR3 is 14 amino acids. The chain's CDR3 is CASHEREGSEKLFF. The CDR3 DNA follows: TGTGCCAGCCACGAGCGAGAAGGGAGTGAAAAACTGTTTTTT.

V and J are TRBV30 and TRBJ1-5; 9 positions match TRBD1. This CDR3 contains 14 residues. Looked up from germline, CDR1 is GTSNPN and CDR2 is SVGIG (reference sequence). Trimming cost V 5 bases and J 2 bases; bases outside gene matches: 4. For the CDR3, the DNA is TGTGCCTGGCGGACAGGGGTAGGCAATCAGCCCCAGCATTTT. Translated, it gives CAWRTGVGNQPQHF.

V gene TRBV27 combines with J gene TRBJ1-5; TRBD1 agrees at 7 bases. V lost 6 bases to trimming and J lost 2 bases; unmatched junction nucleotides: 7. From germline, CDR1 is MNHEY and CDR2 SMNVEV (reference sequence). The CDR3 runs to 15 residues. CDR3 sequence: CASRSSGGGNQPQHF. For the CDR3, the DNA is TGTGCCAGCAGATCTTCAGGGGGTGGCAATCAGCCCCAGCATTTT.

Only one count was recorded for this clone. CDR3: CASSLSRGLYETQYF. CDR3 coding DNA: TGTGCCAGCAGTTTATCTAGGGGGTTGTATGAGACCCAGTACTTC. The gene calls are TRBV27 and TRBJ2-5, with a possible D match to TRBD1 (6 bases). This CDR3 contains 15 residues. The V gene lost 0 bases and the J gene lost 5 bases, with 13 bases spanning the gap. CDR1 and CDR2 from the germline V gene are MNHEY and SMNVEV (reference sequence).

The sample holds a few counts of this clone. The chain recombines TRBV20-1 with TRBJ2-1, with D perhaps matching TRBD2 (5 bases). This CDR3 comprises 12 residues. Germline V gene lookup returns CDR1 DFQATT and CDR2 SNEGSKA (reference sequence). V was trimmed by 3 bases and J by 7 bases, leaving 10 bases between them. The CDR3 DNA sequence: TGCAGTGCTAGTAAAACGGGGAATGAGCAGTTCTTC. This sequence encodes CSASKTGNEQFF.

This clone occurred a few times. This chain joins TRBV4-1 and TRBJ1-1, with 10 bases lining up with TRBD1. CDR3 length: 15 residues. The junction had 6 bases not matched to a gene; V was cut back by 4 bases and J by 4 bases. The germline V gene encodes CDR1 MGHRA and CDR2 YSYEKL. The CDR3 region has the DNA TGCGCCAGCAGCCGAGGACAGGGGGGCAGCACTGAAGCTTTCTTT. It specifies CASSRGQGGSTEAFF.

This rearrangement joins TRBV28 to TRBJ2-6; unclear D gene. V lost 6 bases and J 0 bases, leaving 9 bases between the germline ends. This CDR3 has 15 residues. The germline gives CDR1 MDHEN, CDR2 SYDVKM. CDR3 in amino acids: CASSLGLSGANVLTF. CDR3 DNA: TGTGCCAGCAGCCTAGGGCTCTCTGGGGCCAACGTCCTGACTTTC.

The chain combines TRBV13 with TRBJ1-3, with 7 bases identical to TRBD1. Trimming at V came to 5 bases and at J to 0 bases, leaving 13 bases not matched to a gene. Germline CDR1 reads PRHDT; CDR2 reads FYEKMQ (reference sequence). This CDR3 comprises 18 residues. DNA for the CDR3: TGTGCCAGCAGCCGAAAACCGGGACAGTACAGCTCTGGAAACACCATATATTTT. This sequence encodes CASSRKPGQYSSGNTIYF. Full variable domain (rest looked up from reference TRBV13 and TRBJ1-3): AAGVIQSPRHLIKEKRETATLKCYPIPRHDTVYWYQQGPGQDPQFLISFYEKMQSDKGSIPDRFSAQQFSDYHSELNMSSLELGDSALYFCASSRKPGQYSSGNTIYFGEGSWLTVV.

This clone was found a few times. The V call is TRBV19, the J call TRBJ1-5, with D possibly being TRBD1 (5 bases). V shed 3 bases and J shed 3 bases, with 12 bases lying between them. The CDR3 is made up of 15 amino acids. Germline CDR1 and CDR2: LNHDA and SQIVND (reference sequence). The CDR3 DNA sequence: TGTGCCAGTAGTATTGGAGGGGCGATCAATCAGCCCCAGCATTTT. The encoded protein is CASSIGGAINQPQHF. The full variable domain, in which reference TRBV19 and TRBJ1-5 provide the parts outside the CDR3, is DGGITQSPKYLFRKEGQNVTLSCEQNLNHDAMYWYRQDPGQGLRLIYYSQIVNDFQKGDIAEGYSVSREKKESFPLTVTSAQKNPTAFYLCASSIGGAINQPQHFGDGTRLSIL.

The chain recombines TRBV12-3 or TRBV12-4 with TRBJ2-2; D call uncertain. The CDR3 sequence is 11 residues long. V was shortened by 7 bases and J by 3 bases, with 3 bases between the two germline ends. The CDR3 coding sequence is TGTGCCAGCACCTACACCGGGGAGCTGTTTTTT. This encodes CASTYTGELFF.

The CDR3 DNA is TGTGCCAGCAGTTACGAAGGCAGGGGAATTGGCTACACCTTC. Protein: CASSYEGRGIGYTF. The V call is TRBV6-5, the J call TRBJ1-2, with D possibly being TRBD1 (6 bases). The V and J ends lost 2 bases and 7 bases respectively, with 14 bases between them. There are 14 residues in the CDR3. In germline, CDR1 is MNHEY, CDR2 SVGAGI.

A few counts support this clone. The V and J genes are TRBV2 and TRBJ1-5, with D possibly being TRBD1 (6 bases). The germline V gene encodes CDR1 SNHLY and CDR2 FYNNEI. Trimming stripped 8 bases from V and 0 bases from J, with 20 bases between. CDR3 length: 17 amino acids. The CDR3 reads CASSRTVGGYSNQPQHF. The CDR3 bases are TGTGCCAGCTCACGGACAGTGGGGGGTTATAGCAATCAGCCCCAGCATTTT.

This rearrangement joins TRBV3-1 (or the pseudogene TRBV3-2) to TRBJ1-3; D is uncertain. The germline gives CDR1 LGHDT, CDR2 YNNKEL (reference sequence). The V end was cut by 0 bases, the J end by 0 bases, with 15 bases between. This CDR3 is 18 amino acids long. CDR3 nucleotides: TGTGCCAGCAGCCAAGAAAAGGGATGGATCACCTCTGGAAACACCATATATTTT. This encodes CASSQEKGWITSGNTIYF.

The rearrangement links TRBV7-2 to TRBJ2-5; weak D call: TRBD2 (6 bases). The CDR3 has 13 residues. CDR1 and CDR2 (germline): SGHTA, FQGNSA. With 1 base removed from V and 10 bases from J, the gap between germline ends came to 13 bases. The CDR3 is CASSLVAGNDQYF. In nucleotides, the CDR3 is TGTGCCAGCAGCTTAGTTGCGGGGAACGACCAGTACTTC. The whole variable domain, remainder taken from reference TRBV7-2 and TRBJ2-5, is GAGVSQSPSNKVTEKGKDVELRCDPISGHTALYWYRQSLGQGLEFLIYFQGNSAPDKSGLPSDRFSAERTGGSVSTLTIQRTQQEDSAVYLCASSLVAGNDQYFGPGTRLLVL.

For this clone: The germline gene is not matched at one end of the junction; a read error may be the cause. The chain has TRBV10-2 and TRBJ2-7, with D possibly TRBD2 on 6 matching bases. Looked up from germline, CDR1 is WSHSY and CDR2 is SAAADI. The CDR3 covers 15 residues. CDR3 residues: CASSAQTRKSFEQYF. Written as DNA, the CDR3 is TGCGCCAGCAGCGCTCAGACTAGGAAGTCCTTCGAGCAGTACTTC.

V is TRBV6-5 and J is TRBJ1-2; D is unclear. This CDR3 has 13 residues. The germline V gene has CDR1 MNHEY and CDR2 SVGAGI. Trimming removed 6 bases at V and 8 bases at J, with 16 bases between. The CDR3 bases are TGTGCCAGCAGCCAGATTCAGGTGGGCGGCTACACCTTC. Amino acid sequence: CASSQIQVGGYTF.